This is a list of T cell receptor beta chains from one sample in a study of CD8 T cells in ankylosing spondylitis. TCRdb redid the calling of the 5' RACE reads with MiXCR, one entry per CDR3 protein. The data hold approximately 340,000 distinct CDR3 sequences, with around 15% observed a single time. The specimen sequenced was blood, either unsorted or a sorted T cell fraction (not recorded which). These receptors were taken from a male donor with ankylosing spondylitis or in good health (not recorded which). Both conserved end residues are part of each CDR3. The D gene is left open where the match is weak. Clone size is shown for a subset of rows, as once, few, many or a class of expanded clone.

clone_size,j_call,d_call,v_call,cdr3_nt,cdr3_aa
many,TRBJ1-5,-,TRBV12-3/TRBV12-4,TGTGCCAGCAGGGCGGAGGGGGGTCAGCCCCAGCATTTT,CASRAEGGQPQHF
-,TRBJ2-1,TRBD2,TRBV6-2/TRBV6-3,TGTGCCAGCAGTACCTCCCGACTAGCGGGAGGAAGCCCCACCCCCTACAATGAGCAGTTCTTC,CASSTSRLAGGSPTPYNEQFF
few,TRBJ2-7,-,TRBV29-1,TGCAGCGTTGAGGCAGGGGCCTACGAGCAGTACTTC,CSVEAGAYEQYF
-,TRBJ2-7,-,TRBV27,TGTGCCAGCAGTTCCCCCATCATAGGCTACGAGCAGTACTTC,CASSSPIIGYEQYF
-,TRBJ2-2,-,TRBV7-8,TGTGCCAGCAGAGGCCAACTAGGGAACACCGGGGAGCTGTTTTTT,CASRGQLGNTGELFF
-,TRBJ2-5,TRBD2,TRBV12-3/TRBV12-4,TGTGCCAGCAGTTTAGCGACTAGCGACGAGACCCAGTACTTC,CASSLATSDETQYF
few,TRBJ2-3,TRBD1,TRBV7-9,TGTGCCAGCAGCTTAGAGGGACAGAGCACAGATACGCAGTATTTT,CASSLEGQSTDTQYF
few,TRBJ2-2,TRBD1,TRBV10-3,TGTGCCATCAGTGAGGGGACAGGCCGCCTGGGCGGGGAGCTGTTTTTT,CAISEGTGRLGGELFF
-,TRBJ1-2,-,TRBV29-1,TGCAGCGCCCAAGGGGCAGCTAACTATGGCTACACCTTC,CSAQGAANYGYTF
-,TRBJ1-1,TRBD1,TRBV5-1,TGCGCCAGCAGCTGGACCGGGACAGGGCTCGGGAACACTGAAGCTTTCTTT,CASSWTGTGLGNTEAFF